This TCR beta chain was observed in a study of T cell responses to AZD1222 COVID-19 vaccine. Study information: The study pooled second doses at about 4 or about 12 weeks. General study points: Clonal diversity may have been underestimated, and the donors were mostly white British, with more females than males. After the peak T cell response, and only then, were repertoires sampled. Researchers report vaccine-associated CD4 TCRs spanning spike, with dominance at 160-218 and 743-854.

Germline V gene sequence: CDR1 LNHDA, CDR2 SQIVND (reference sequence). This CDR3 contains 15 residues. V lost 1 base to trimming and J lost 7 bases, with 14 bases between them. Notes on this clone: Its specificity is unknown.

Assay used: immunoSEQ multiplex PCR; TCRdb lists only in-frame clones, some missing. The table shows 150,000 or so clones, with around 93% occurring only once. The source material was peripheral blood, sampled on day 0 of AZD1222 vaccination. The chain recombines TRBV19 with TRBJ1-5; D possibly corresponds to TRBD1 (5 bases). The TCR sequence derives from an adult in good health. As DNA, the CDR3 is TGTGCCAGTAGTATAGGACAGACCTTGGGGCAGCCCCAGCATTTT. Encoded protein: CASSIGQTLGQPQHF.